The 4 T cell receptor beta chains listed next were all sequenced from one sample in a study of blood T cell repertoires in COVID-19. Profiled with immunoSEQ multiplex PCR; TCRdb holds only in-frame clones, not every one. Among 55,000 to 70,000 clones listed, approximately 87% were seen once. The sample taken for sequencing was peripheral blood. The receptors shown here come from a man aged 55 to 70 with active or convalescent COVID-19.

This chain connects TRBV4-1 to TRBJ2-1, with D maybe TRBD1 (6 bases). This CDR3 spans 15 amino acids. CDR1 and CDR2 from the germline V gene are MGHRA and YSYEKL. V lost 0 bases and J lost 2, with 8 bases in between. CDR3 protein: CASSQERTAYNEQFF. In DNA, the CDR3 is TGCGCCAGCAGCCAAGAACGGACAGCCTACAATGAGCAGTTCTTC.

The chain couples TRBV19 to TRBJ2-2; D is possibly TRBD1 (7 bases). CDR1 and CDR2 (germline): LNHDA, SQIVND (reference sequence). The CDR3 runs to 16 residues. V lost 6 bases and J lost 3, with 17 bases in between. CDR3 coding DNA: TGTGCCAGTAGCCCTCAGACAGGGAGGTACACCGGGGAGCTGTTTTTT. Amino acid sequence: CASSPQTGRYTGELFF.

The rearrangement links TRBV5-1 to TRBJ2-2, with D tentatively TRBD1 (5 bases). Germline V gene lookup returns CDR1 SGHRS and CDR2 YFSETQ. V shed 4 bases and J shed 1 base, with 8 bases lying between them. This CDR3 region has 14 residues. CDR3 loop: CASSTGQNTGELFF. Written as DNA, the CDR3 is TGCGCCAGCAGCACCGGACAGAACACCGGGGAGCTGTTTTTT. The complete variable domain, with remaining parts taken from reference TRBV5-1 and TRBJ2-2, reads KAGVTQTPRYLIKTRGQQVTLSCSPISGHRSVSWYQQTPGQGLQFLFEYFSETQRNKGNFPGRFSGRQFSNSRSEMNVSTLELGDSALYLCASSTGQNTGELFFGEGSRLTVL.

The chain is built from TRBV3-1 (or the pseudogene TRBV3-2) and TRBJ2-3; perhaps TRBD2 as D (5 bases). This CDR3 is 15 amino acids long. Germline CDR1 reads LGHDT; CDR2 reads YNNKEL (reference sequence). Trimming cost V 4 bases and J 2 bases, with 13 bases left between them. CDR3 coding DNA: TGTGCCAGCAGCCTTCGGCGGGCCCCCACAGATACGCAGTATTTT. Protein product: CASSLRRAPTDTQYF.